Reported below is one T cell receptor (beta chain). The antigen remains undetermined. CDR1 SQVTM and CDR2 ANQGSEA come from the germline V gene. CDR3 size: 13 residues. V was cut by 3 bases and J by 5 bases, with 13 bases left in between. This sample is drawn from a study of early T cells in non-severe SARS-CoV-2 infection. Whole-study context: The sequenced material was bulk RNA from unsorted whole blood, and its chains were unpaired.

Regarding the study as a whole: Anti-spike CD8 responses were favored by VDJdb matching, which missed private and CD4 specificities.

Individual cDNA molecules carried attached unique molecular identifiers. TCRdb re-derived calls from the 5' RACE reads in MiXCR, one entry per CDR3 protein. The sample lists more than 45,000 distinct CDR3 sequences, 9.5% to 15% occurring once. What was sequenced was whole blood. The TCR originated in an adult who was a healthcare worker with PCR-confirmed SARS-CoV-2 infection or an uninfected control (not recorded which). This chain links TRBV29-1 with TRBJ2-5; D ambiguous. The CDR3 reads CSVDWTGWETQYF. The CDR3 region has the DNA TGCAGCGTTGACTGGACCGGGTGGGAGACCCAGTACTTC.